This entry features one T cell receptor beta chain sequence. The record originates from a study of blood T cells in healthy people across ages. Next came a second PCR, run for about 6 to 11 cycles, which used a sample-barcoded 5' primer along with a J-beta primer mix. Each CDR3 protein gets one entry after TCRdb re-called the 5' RACE reads with MiXCR. In the table there are roughly 930,000 distinct CDR3 sequences, about 44% of which are singletons. Sequenced sample: blood. The sequence was obtained from a man between 25 and 39 years old in good health.

In DNA form, the CDR3 reads TGTGCCAGCAGTTTCACAGGGTCCGTTAATGAGCAGTTCTTC. As protein: CASSFTGSVNEQFF. This rearrangement joins TRBV27 to TRBJ2-1; D perhaps matches TRBD1 (6 bases). The germline V and J ends were trimmed by 3 bases and 7 bases, with 13 bases remaining between them. The CDR3 runs 14 residues. The germline V gene has CDR1 MNHEY and CDR2 SMNVEV (reference sequence).